A single sample gave rise to the 21 T cell receptor beta chains below, sequenced in a study of T cell changes during pregnancy in multiple sclerosis. Data came from immunoSEQ multiplex PCR; TCRdb stores just in-frame clones and leaves some out. Of tens of thousands of clones listed, approximately 90% are singletons. Sequenced material: CD4+ T cells from peripheral blood mononuclear cells, taken in the first trimester of pregnancy. The receptors were gathered from a female donor with multiple sclerosis, enrolled in a pregnancy study.

The V call is TRBV19, the J call TRBJ2-7; D is possibly TRBD1 (7 bases). Trimming took off 4 bases at V and 5 bases at J, with 21 bases between the two ends. The CDR3 has 16 amino acids. Germline V lookup: CDR1 LNHDA, CDR2 SQIVND (reference sequence). The CDR3 loop is CASSRILSTGRNEQYF. CDR3 bases: TGTGCCAGTAGTAGAATCCTATCGACAGGGAGGAACGAGCAGTACTTC.

This clone was seen only once. The chain links TRBV2 to TRBJ1-1; D unresolved. The germline CDR1 and CDR2 sequences are SNHLY and FYNNEI. Trimming removed 0 bases at V and 5 bases at J, with 13 bases between. This CDR3 comprises 15 residues. CDR3 nucleotides: TGTGCCAGCAGTGAAGCGCTTCTGACCGGGACTGAAGCTTTCTTT. Its translation: CASSEALLTGTEAFF.

The J gene is TRBJ2-5, the V gene TRBV19; TRBD1 agrees at 10 bases. V was clipped by 5 bases and J by 0 bases; unmatched bases: 6. The CDR3 extends over 16 amino acids. Germline V gene lookup returns CDR1 LNHDA and CDR2 SQIVND (reference sequence). CDR3 residues: CASSDPGQGNQETQYF. The CDR3 nucleotides read TGTGCCAGTAGTGATCCGGGACAGGGGAACCAAGAGACCCAGTACTTC.

The genes are TRBV2 and TRBJ2-3, with D perhaps TRBD2 (6 bases). The germline gives CDR1 SNHLY, CDR2 FYNNEI. V lost 6 bases and J 1 base, leaving 11 bases between the germline ends. This CDR3 contains 14 residues. In DNA form, the CDR3 reads TGTGCCAGCAGACGGGGCGGGGGCACAGATACGCAGTATTTT. As protein: CASRRGGGTDTQYF. Variable domain in full (rest from reference TRBV2 and TRBJ2-3): EPEVTQTPSHQVTQMGQEVILRCVPISNHLYFYWYRQILGQKVEFLVSFYNNEISEKSEIFDDQFSVERPDGSNFTLKIRSTKLEDSAMYFCASRRGGGTDTQYFGPGTRLTVL.

This chain links TRBV7-2 with TRBJ1-1; 7 positions match TRBD1. This CDR3 region has 15 residues. V was clipped by 1 base and J by 4 bases; unmatched bases: 6. Germline-derived CDR1 and CDR2 are SGHTA and FQGNSA. Here the CDR3 reads CASSLVPGGSTEAFF. CDR3 DNA sequence: TGTGCCAGCAGCTTAGTTCCAGGGGGGAGCACTGAAGCTTTCTTT.

The chain links TRBV12-5 to TRBJ2-3; 10 bases are shared with TRBD2. Germline CDR1 is LGHNT and CDR2 is FRNRAP. Unmatched junction bases numbered 12, after V lost 0 bases and J lost 3 bases. The CDR3 runs 19 residues. CDR3 in amino acids: CASGLVLGGAGGRTDTQYF. Here the CDR3 DNA reads TGTGCTAGTGGTTTGGTACTCGGTGGAGCGGGGGGGCGGACAGATACGCAGTATTTT.

V usage is TRBV5-5 and J usage is TRBJ2-5; a possible D gene is TRBD2 (5 bases). This CDR3 spans 14 amino acids. The germline V gene encodes CDR1 SGHKS and CDR2 YYEKEE (reference sequence). Trimming removed 2 bases at V and 4 bases at J, with 12 bases between. This CDR3 is CASSFGLGGETQYF. For the CDR3, the DNA is TGTGCCAGCAGCTTCGGCCTCGGAGGAGAGACCCAGTACTTC. Drawing the rest from reference TRBV5-5 and TRBJ2-5, the complete variable domain is DAGVTQSPTHLIKTRGQQVTLRCSPISGHKSVSWYQQVLGQGPQFIFQYYEKEERGRGNFPDRFSARQFPNYSSELNVNALLLGDSALYLCASSFGLGGETQYFGPGTRLLVL.

V is TRBV2 and J is TRBJ2-6; 8 nucleotides match TRBD1. V shed 6 bases, J shed 4 bases, and the junction held 14 bases outside the gene matches. From germline, CDR1 is SNHLY and CDR2 FYNNEI. The CDR3 is made up of 18 amino acids. CDR3 sequence (DNA): TGTGCCAGCAGCCCCGGGACAGGCCTGCAATGGGGGGCCAACGTCCTGACTTTC. Translated: CASSPGTGLQWGANVLTF. The full variable domain, completed using reference TRBV2 and TRBJ2-6, is EPEVTQTPSHQVTQMGQEVILRCVPISNHLYFYWYRQILGQKVEFLVSFYNNEISEKSEIFDDQFSVERPDGSNFTLKIRSTKLEDSAMYFCASSPGTGLQWGANVLTFGAGSRLTVL.

As regards this clone: Different DNA sequences within this sample yield the same CDR3. The gene calls are TRBV5-1 and TRBJ1-2; 7 bases align to TRBD1. The CDR3 covers 18 residues. Germline assignment: CDR1 SGHRS and CDR2 YFSETQ. The junction had 12 bases not matched to a gene; V was cut back by 0 bases and J by 1 base. The CDR3 sequence is CASSLVPGTERNNYGYTF. CDR3 in DNA: TGCGCCAGCAGCTTGGTTCCTGGGACAGAGCGCAATAACTATGGCTACACCTTC.

The rearrangement uses TRBV2 and TRBJ1-5; tentative D call: TRBD1 (5 bases). CDR1 is SNHLY, CDR2 FYNNEI, per germline. Trimming removed 4 bases at V and 2 bases at J, with 15 bases between. This CDR3 has 16 residues. The CDR3 is CASSADYGGGNQPQHF. Written as DNA, the CDR3 is TGTGCCAGCAGTGCGGACTATGGGGGGGGCAATCAGCCCCAGCATTTT.

V gene TRBV5-8 combines with J gene TRBJ2-1, with 8 nucleotides matching TRBD2. The germline CDR1 and CDR2 sequences are SGHTS and YDEGEE. V was clipped by 4 bases and J by 3 bases; unmatched bases: 9. The CDR3 is made up of 16 amino acids. The CDR3: CASSPPGGNYYNEQFF. For the CDR3, the DNA is TGTGCCAGCAGCCCCCCGGGAGGGAACTACTACAATGAGCAGTTCTTC.

The chain has TRBV28 and TRBJ1-2; no clear D. The germline V gene has CDR1 MDHEN and CDR2 SYDVKM. The CDR3 length is 11 residues. The germline V and J ends were trimmed by 6 bases and 5 bases, with 7 bases remaining between them. CDR3: CASSSRYGYTF. The CDR3 DNA follows: TGTGCCAGCAGCTCGCGGTATGGCTACACCTTC.

The chain combines TRBV6-6 with TRBJ2-5, with TRBD2 matching 11 bases. In germline, CDR1 is MNHNY, CDR2 SVGAGI (reference sequence). V shed 5 bases, J shed 2 bases, and the junction held 7 bases outside the gene matches. The CDR3 has 16 amino acids. CDR3 sequence: CASSNLLAGEQETQYF. DNA for the CDR3: TGTGCCAGCAGTAATCTACTAGCGGGGGAACAAGAGACCCAGTACTTC.

This chain joins TRBV6-6 and TRBJ1-6; tentatively, D is TRBD1 (5 bases). The CDR3 length is 13 residues. Trimming shortened V by 2 bases and J by 7 bases, and 6 bases separated the two germline ends. The germline gives CDR1 MNHNY, CDR2 SVGAGI (reference sequence). The CDR3 sequence: CASSYDRNSPLHF. As DNA, the CDR3 is TGTGCCAGCAGTTACGACAGAAATTCACCCCTCCACTTT.

J is TRBJ1-4 and V is TRBV6-1; no clear D gene. Germline V CDR1 and CDR2: MNHNS, SASEGT. V lost 8 bases, J lost 0 bases, and 10 bases lay in between. The CDR3 is made up of 14 amino acids. CDR3 loop: CASAWETTNEKLFF. The CDR3 DNA sequence: TGTGCCAGCGCGTGGGAGACAACTAATGAAAAACTGTTTTTT.

The genes are TRBV5-8 and TRBJ1-5; D might be TRBD1 (6 bases). Trimming left V 6 bases short and J 3 bases short, with 13 bases between. The CDR3 length is 14 residues. Germline CDR1 is SGHTS and CDR2 is YDEGEE. The CDR3 DNA sequence: TGTGCCAGCACCTCCGGACAGCTCAATCAGCCCCAGCATTTT. Its translation: CASTSGQLNQPQHF. Together with reference TRBV5-8 and TRBJ1-5, the CDR3 gives the full variable domain: EAGVTQSPTHLIKTRGQQATLRCSPISGHTSVYWYQQALGLGLQFLLWYDEGEERNRGNFPPRFSGRQFPNYSSELNVNALELEDSALYLCASTSGQLNQPQHFGDGTRLSIL.

This clone has a single count. V is TRBV7-9 and J is TRBJ2-7; tentative D call: TRBD2 (6 bases). The CDR3 totals 17 residues. CDR1 is SEHNR and CDR2 is FQNEAQ in the germline V gene (reference sequence). The V and J ends lost 5 bases and 4 bases respectively, with 24 bases between them. The CDR3, as DNA: TGTGCCAGCAGCCCCCCCGGAGGGGCCGCGGTCGGGTACGAGCAGTACTTC. This codes for CASSPPGGAAVGYEQYF.

The CDR3 nucleotides are TGTGCCAGCAGCACTAGGGACAGCTCCTACGAGCAGTACTTC. This translates into CASSTRDSSYEQYF. This chain joins TRBV7-9 and TRBJ2-7, with TRBD1 identical over 7 bases. The CDR3 has 14 amino acids. Unmatched junction bases numbered 4, after V lost 5 bases and J lost 0 bases. Germline V CDR1 and CDR2: SEHNR, FQNEAQ (reference sequence). Variable domain in full (rest from reference TRBV7-9 and TRBJ2-7): DTGVSQNPRHKITKRGQNVTFRCDPISEHNRLYWYRQTLGQGPEFLTYFQNEAQLEKSRLLSDRFSAERPKGSFSTLEIQRTEQGDSAMYLCASSTRDSSYEQYFGPGTRLTVT.

This clone came up once. This sequence joins TRBV5-6 and TRBJ2-7; 8 positions agree with TRBD2. The V and J ends lost 3 bases and 3 bases, in that order; junction bases with no gene match: 11. Germline V gene lookup returns CDR1 SGHDT and CDR2 YYEEEE. The CDR3 covers 16 residues. CDR3 residues: CASSWGTGGPFYEQYF. DNA of the CDR3: TGTGCCAGCAGCTGGGGGACGGGAGGGCCTTTCTACGAGCAGTACTTC.

This sequence joins TRBV7-9 and TRBJ1-2, with 8 bases aligning to TRBD1. The CDR3 is made up of 14 amino acids. Germline V gene lookup returns CDR1 SEHNR and CDR2 FQNEAQ (reference sequence). Unmatched junction bases numbered 5, after V lost 2 bases and J lost 6 bases. CDR3 amino acids: CASSLIQTGDGYTF. The CDR3 bases are TGTGCCAGCAGCTTAATCCAGACAGGGGATGGCTACACCTTC.

The J gene is TRBJ2-2, the V gene TRBV5-5; TRBD1 matches at 7 bases. Trimming at V came to 3 bases and at J to 1 base, leaving 3 bases not matched to a gene. Germline CDR1 is SGHKS and CDR2 is YYEKEE (reference sequence). This CDR3 is built from 15 residues. The CDR3 nucleotides are TGTGCCAGCAGCTCCGGGACAGAGAACACCGGGGAGCTGTTTTTT. This sequence encodes CASSSGTENTGELFF.